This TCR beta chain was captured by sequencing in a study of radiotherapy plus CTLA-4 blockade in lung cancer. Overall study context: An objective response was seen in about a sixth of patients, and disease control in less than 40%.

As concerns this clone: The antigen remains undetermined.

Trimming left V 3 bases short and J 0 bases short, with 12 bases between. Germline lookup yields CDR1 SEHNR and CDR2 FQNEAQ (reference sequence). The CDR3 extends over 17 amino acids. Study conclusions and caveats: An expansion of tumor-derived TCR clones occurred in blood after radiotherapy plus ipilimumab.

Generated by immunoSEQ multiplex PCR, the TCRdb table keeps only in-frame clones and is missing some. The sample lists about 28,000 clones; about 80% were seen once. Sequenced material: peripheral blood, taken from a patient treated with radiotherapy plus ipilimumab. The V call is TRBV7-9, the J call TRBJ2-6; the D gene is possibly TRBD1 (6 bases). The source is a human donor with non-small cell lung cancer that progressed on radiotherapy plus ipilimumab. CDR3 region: CASSFSGASSGANVLTF. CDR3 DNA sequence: TGTGCCAGCAGCTTTTCAGGGGCGAGCTCTGGGGCCAACGTCCTGACTTTC.